This TCR beta chain was observed in a study of technical replicates of blood from a handful of donors. Libraries were prepared by immunoSEQ multiplex PCR; TCRdb keeps only in-frame clonotypes and omits some of them. The table shows some 99,000 clones, with about 96% occurring only once. The CDR3 runs 16 residues. V lost 0 bases and J 5 bases, leaving 14 bases between the germline ends. Germline CDR1 and CDR2: SGHVS and FNYEAQ. V and J are TRBV7-6 and TRBJ2-1; the D is unclear. The clonotype comes from a human donor in good health. The sequencing sample was made of T cells isolated from PBMCs. The CDR3 DNA is TGTGCCAGCAGCTTAGCTACCCGCAACCTAAACAATGAGCAGTTCTTC. This codes for CASSLATRNLNNEQFF.